This T cell receptor (beta chain) was sequenced during a study of shared clonotypes between healthy human individuals. Study-wide points: Larger richness was generally estimated for naive than memory subsets. Unshared clonotypes carried lower generation probabilities than those common to all four donors. Sequencing depth was expected to influence donor clonotype sharing.

Evenly divided among several immunoSEQ plates was the genomic DNA of each subset. Repertoires were generated with immunoSEQ multiplex PCR, while TCRdb's copy carries only in-frame clones and drops some. The sample yields around 1.6 million clones, 98% seen once. Comment on this clone: The antigen is unknown.

The V gene's germline CDR1 is SGHRS and CDR2 YFSETQ. V gave up 0 bases and J gave up 4 bases, with 11 bases separating them. The CDR3 runs to 15 residues. The sequence was obtained from a man aged 30 to 45 in good health. Material: naive CD4+ T cells sorted from blood. Subset specified: CD45RA+ positively selected. The chain links TRBV5-1 to TRBJ1-5; D is undetermined. DNA of the CDR3: TGCGCCAGCAGCTTGGGTGGCTGGGAGAATCAGCCCCAGCATTTT. As protein: CASSLGGWENQPQHF.